This TCR beta chain originates from a study of radiotherapy plus CTLA-4 blockade in lung cancer. On this clone itself: Its target is unknown.

The CDR3 length is 16 residues. Germline lookup yields CDR1 SGHTA and CDR2 FQGNSA. Trimming stripped 5 bases from V and 7 bases from J, with 21 bases between. The table came from immunoSEQ multiplex PCR; TCRdb's copy has only in-frame clones and leaves some out. The sample gives 80,000 to 95,000 clones, roughly four fifths of which show up once; 0.82% is in the top ten. Study observations and caveats: Reports identified early blood T cell clone dynamics, with interferon-beta, as the best response predictor. Researchers report tumor-derived TCR clones expanding in blood after radiotherapy plus ipilimumab.

The sample was peripheral blood, taken from a patient treated with radiotherapy plus ipilimumab. The TCR originated in a human donor with non-small cell lung cancer who had stable disease on radiotherapy plus ipilimumab. The genes are TRBV7-2 and TRBJ2-1, with D maybe TRBD1 (5 bases). CDR3 sequence (DNA): TGTGCCAGCAGCACACGACAGAGACCGGGTTCTAATGAGCAGTTCTTC. Translating gives CASSTRQRPGSNEQFF.